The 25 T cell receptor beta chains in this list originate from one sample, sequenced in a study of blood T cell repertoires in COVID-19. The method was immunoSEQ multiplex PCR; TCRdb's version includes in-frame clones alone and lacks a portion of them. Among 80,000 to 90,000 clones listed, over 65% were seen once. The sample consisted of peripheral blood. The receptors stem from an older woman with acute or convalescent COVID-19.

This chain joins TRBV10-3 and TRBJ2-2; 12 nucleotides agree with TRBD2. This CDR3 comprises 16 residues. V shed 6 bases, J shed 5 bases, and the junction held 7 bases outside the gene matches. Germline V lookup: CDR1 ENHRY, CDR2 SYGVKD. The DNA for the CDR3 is TGTGCCATCAGACAGACTAGCGGGAGCAGGACCGGGGAGCTGTTTTTT. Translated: CAIRQTSGSRTGELFF.

CDR3 loop: CASSLDRGLSLHF. In DNA form, the CDR3 reads TGCGCCAGCAGCTTGGACAGGGGGTTATCCCTCCACTTT. The chain uses TRBV5-1 and TRBJ1-6; 8 bases match TRBD1. Trimming at V came to 0 bases and at J to 14 bases, leaving 4 bases not matched to a gene. The CDR3 covers 13 residues. The germline V gene has CDR1 SGHRS and CDR2 YFSETQ.

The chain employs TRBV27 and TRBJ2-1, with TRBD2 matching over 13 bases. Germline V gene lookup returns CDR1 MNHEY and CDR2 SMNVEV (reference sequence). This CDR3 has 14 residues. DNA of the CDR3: TGTGGGAAACCCCGGACTAGCGGGAGTTATGAGCAGTTCTTC. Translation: CGKPRTSGSYEQFF.

For the CDR3, the DNA is TGTGCCAGCTCAACCGGAGGGGGGGCGGAAGGCTACACCTTC. Encoded protein: CASSTGGGAEGYTF. J is TRBJ1-2 and V is TRBV18, with D possibly TRBD1 on 6 matching bases. V gave up 5 bases and J gave up 8 bases, with 18 bases separating them. Germline loops: CDR1 KGHSH, CDR2 LQKENI. This CDR3 region has 14 residues.

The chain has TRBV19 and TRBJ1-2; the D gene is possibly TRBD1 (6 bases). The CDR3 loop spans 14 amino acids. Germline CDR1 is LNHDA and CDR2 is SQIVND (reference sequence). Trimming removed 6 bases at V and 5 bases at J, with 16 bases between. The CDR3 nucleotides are TGTGCCAGTAGGCCCTTCAGGACAGATTATGGCTACACCTTC. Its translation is CASRPFRTDYGYTF.

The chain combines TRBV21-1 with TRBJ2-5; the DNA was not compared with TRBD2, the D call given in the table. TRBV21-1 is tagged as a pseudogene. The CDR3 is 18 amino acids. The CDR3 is CASSKEEGPTWTQETQYF. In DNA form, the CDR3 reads TGTGCCAGCAGCAAAGAGGAGGGCCCGACTTGGACACAAGAGACCCAGTACTTC.

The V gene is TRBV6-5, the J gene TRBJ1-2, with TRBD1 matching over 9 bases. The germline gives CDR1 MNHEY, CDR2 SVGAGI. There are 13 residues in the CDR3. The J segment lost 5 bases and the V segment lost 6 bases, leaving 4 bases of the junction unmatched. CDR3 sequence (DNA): TGTGCCAGCAGCGAGACAGGGGGGTATGGCTACACCTTC. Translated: CASSETGGYGYTF.

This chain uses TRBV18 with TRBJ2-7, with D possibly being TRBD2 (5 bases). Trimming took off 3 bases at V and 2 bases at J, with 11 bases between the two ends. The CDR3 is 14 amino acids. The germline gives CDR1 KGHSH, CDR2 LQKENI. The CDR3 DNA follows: TGTGCCAGCTCACCCGCTCCGGGGACCTACGAGCAGTACGTC. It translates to CASSPAPGTYEQYV.

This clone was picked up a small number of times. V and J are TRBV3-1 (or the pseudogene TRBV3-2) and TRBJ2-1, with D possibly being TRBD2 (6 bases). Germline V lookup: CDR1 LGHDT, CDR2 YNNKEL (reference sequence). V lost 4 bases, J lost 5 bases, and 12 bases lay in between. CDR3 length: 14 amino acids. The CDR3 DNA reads TGTGCCAGCAGCCCGGGCGGGGCCAACAATGAGCAGTTCTTC. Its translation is CASSPGGANNEQFF.

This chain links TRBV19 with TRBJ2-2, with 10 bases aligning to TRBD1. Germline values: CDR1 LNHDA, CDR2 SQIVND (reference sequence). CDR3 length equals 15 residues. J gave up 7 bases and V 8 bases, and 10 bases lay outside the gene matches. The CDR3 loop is CASVSGTGVVGELFF. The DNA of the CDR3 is TGTGCCAGTGTTTCCGGGACAGGGGTAGTCGGGGAGCTGTTTTTT.

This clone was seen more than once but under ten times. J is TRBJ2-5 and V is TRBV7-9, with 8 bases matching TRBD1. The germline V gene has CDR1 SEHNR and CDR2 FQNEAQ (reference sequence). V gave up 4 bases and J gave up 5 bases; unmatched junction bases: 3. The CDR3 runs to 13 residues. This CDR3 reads CASSWTGYETQYF. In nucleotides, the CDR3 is TGTGCCAGCAGCTGGACAGGGTACGAGACCCAGTACTTC. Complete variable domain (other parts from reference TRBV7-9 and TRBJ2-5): DTGVSQNPRHKITKRGQNVTFRCDPISEHNRLYWYRQTLGQGPEFLTYFQNEAQLEKSRLLSDRFSAERPKGSFSTLEIQRTEQGDSAMYLCASSWTGYETQYFGPGTRLLVL.

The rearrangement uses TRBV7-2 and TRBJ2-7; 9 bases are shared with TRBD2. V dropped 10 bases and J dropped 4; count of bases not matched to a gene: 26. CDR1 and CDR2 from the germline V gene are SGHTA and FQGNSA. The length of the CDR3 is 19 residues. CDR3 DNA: TGTGCCACCGAGCTTACGGTCGACGAAATTAGCGGGAGCAAATACGAGCAGTACGTC. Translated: CATELTVDEISGSKYEQYV.

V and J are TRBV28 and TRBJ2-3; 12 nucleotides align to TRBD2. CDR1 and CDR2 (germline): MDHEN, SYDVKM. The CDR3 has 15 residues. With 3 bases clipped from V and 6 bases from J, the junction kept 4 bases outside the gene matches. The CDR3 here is CASSFGLAGWDTQYF. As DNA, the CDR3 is TGTGCCAGCAGTTTCGGACTAGCGGGGTGGGATACGCAGTATTTT.

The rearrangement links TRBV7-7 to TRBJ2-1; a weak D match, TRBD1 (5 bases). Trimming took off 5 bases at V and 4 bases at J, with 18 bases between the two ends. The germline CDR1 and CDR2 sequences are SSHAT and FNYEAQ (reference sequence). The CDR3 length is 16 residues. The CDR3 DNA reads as TGTGCCAGCAGCGAGGTCACAGGAAGGTCATACAATGAGCAGTTCTTC. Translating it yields CASSEVTGRSYNEQFF.

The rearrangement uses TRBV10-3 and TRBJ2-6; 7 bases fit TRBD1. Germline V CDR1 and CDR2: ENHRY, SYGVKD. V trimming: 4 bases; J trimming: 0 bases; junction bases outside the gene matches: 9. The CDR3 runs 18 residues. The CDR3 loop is CAISGRQGPSSGANVLTF. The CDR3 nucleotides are TGTGCCATCAGTGGTCGACAGGGTCCGAGCTCTGGGGCCAACGTCCTGACTTTC.

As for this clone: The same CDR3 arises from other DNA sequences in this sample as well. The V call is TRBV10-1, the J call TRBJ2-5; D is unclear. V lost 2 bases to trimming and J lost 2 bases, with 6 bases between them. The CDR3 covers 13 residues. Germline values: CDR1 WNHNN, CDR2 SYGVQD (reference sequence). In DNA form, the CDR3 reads TGCGCCAGCAGTGAGGGCCTTCAAGAGACCCAGTACTTC. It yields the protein CASSEGLQETQYF.

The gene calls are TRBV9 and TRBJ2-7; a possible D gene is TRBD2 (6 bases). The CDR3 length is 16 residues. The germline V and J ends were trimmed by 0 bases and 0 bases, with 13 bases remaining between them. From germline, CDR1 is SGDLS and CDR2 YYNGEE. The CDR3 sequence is CASSVGLVRDSYEQYV. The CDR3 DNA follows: TGTGCCAGCAGCGTAGGTCTTGTGCGGGACTCCTACGAGCAGTACGTC.

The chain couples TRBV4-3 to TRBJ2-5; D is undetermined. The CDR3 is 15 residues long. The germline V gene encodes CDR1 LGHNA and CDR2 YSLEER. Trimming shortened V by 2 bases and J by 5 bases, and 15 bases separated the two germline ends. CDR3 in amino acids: CASSQWAKSGETQYF. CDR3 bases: TGCGCCAGCAGCCAATGGGCAAAGAGTGGTGAGACCCAGTACTTC.

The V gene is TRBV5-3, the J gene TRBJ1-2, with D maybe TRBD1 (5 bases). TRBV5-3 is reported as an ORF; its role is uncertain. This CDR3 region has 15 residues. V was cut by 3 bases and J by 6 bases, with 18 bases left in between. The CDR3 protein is CARSYRRGRYDGYTF. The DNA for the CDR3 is TGTGCCAGAAGCTACCGTCGGGGGAGGTACGATGGCTACACCTTC.

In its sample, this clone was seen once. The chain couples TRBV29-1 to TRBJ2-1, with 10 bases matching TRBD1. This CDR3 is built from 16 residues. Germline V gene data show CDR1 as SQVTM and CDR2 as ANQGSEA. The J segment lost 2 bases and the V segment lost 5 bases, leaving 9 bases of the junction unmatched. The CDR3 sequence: CSVTLWGQGPYNEQFF. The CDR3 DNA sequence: TGCAGCGTTACCCTCTGGGGACAGGGGCCCTACAATGAGCAGTTCTTC.

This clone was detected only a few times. CDR3 protein: CASSRIGTGGSAFF. Written as DNA, the CDR3 is TGTGCCAGCAGCCGGATAGGGACAGGGGGATCGGCTTTCTTT. The rearrangement links TRBV5-4 to TRBJ1-1; 11 bases line up with TRBD1. The V and J ends lost 4 bases and 11 bases, in that order; junction bases with no gene match: 10. CDR1 SGHNT and CDR2 YYREEE come from the germline V gene (reference sequence). The CDR3 is 14 residues long.

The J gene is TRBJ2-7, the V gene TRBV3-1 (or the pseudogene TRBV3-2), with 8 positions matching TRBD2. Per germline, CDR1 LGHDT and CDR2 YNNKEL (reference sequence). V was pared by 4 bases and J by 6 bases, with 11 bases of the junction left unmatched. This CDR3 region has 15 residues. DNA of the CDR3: TGTGCCAGCAGCCCCCCCGGGAGGGGCGATTCCGAGCAGTACGTC. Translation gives CASSPPGRGDSEQYV.

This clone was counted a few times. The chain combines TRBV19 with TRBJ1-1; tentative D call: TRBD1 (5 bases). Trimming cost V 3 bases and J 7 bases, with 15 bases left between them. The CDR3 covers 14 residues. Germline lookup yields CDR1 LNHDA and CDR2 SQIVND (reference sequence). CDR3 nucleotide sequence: TGTGCCAGTAGTATTAACGCCGCGACAGATGAAGCTTTCTTT. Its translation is CASSINAATDEAFF.

The CDR3 nucleotides read TGTGCCAGCGACGGACGGGGGAATGAAAAACTGTTTTTT. Residues: CASDGRGNEKLFF. The chain has TRBV28 and TRBJ1-4, with D maybe TRBD1 (5 bases). The V and J ends lost 8 bases and 5 bases respectively, with 12 bases between them. The CDR3 has 13 amino acids. Germline V lookup: CDR1 MDHEN, CDR2 SYDVKM. Complete variable domain (other parts from reference TRBV28 and TRBJ1-4): DVKVTQSSRYLVKRTGEKVFLECVQDMDHENMFWYRQDPGLGLRLIYFSYDVKMKEKGDIPEGYSVSREKKERFSLILESASTNQTSMYLCASDGRGNEKLFFGSGTQLSVL.

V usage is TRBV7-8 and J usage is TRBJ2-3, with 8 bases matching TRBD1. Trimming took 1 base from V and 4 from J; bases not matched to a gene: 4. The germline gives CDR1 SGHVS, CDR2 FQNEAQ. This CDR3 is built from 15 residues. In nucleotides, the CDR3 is TGTGCCAGCAGCTTAGGACAGGGGAATCCAGATACGCAGTATTTT. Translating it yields CASSLGQGNPDTQYF. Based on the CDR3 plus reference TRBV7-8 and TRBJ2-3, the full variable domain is GAGVSQSPRYKVAKRGQDVALRCDPISGHVSLFWYQQALGQGPEFLTYFQNEAQLDKSGLPSDRFFAERPEGSVSTLKIQRTQQEDSAVYLCASSLGQGNPDTQYFGPGTRLTVL.